The 32 T cell receptor beta chains below come from one sample, sequenced in a study of OX40 agonist ivuxolimab in advanced cancers. The library was prepared using the immunoSEQ multiplex PCR assay. The clones in this table, taken by TCRdb from immuneACCESS, are in-frame only. Not every clone is retained; where verified, under half of the shortfall comes from an unresolved V gene, and the cause of the rest is unknown. The sample contains over 85,000 clones, around 94% of them found a single time. The ten most abundant clones make up 0.26% of the sample. The specimen comprised CD4+ or CD8+ T cells sorted from blood, sampled in a trial of the OX40 agonist ivuxolimab. The receptors shown here come from an adult with an advanced solid tumor such as melanoma, head and neck, liver or kidney cancer.

The chain couples TRBV23-1 to TRBJ2-5, with D unresolved. TRBV23-1 is known as an ORF, though its function is uncertain. V was shortened by 0 bases and J by 2 bases, with 13 bases between the two germline ends. The CDR3 runs to 16 residues. The CDR3 DNA follows: TGCGCCAGCAGTCAATCCCCCTCTGGAAAACAAGAGACCCAGTACTTC. Protein sequence: CASSQSPSGKQETQYF.

The V gene is TRBV5-1, the J gene TRBJ1-4; D possibly corresponds to TRBD1 (5 bases). V was pared by 4 bases and J by 7 bases, with 14 bases between. The CDR3 extends over 14 amino acids. Germline V gene data show CDR1 as SGHRS and CDR2 as YFSETQ. Written as DNA, the CDR3 is TGCGCCAGCAGCATGGGGCAGGGAGGTGAAAAACTGTTTTTT. Its translation: CASSMGQGGEKLFF. Using reference TRBV5-1 and TRBJ1-4 for the parts outside the CDR3, the full variable domain is KAGVTQTPRYLIKTRGQQVTLSCSPISGHRSVSWYQQTPGQGLQFLFEYFSETQRNKGNFPGRFSGRQFSNSRSEMNVSTLELGDSALYLCASSMGQGGEKLFFGSGTQLSVL.

The rearrangement joins TRBV5-1 to TRBJ2-3; D is ambiguous. Germline values: CDR1 SGHRS, CDR2 YFSETQ. CDR3 length: 14 residues. The V and J ends lost 3 bases and 2 bases respectively, with 10 bases between them. The CDR3 coding sequence is TGCGCCAGCAGCTCCCGACTGTTCACAGATACGCAGTATTTT. Amino acids: CASSSRLFTDTQYF.

This clone was recorded once. This chain's CDR3 is CASSEYIRRGGRGMEFF. The CDR3 DNA follows: TGTGCCAGCAGTGAATATATCCGGCGGGGGGGCCGTGGTATGGAGTTCTTC. The J gene is TRBJ2-1, the V gene TRBV25-1; 9 bases fit TRBD2. Trimming removed 0 bases from V and 14 bases from J; junction bases left unmatched: 17. Germline V gene lookup returns CDR1 MGHDK and CDR2 SYGVNS. The CDR3 covers 17 residues.

This rearrangement joins TRBV18 to TRBJ1-4, with D possibly being TRBD1 (6 bases). V lost 4 bases, J lost 5 bases, and 14 bases lay in between. Germline lookup yields CDR1 KGHSH and CDR2 LQKENI. This CDR3 comprises 15 residues. CDR3 loop: CASSLRRGGNEKLFF. The CDR3 region has the DNA TGTGCCAGCTCACTCCGCAGGGGAGGAAATGAAAAACTGTTTTTT.

CDR3 sequence (DNA): TGTGCCTGGAGCAGCTCCTATAATTCACCCCTCCACTTT. Translated: CAWSSSYNSPLHF. The gene calls are TRBV30 and TRBJ1-6; D gene ambiguous. Trimming left V 3 bases short and J 0 bases short, with 3 bases between. The CDR3 length is 13 residues. The germline gives CDR1 GTSNPN, CDR2 SVGIG (reference sequence).

This clone was counted only a few times. This sequence joins TRBV28 and TRBJ1-1; perhaps TRBD1 as D (6 bases). Trimming cost V 5 bases and J 9 bases, with 19 bases left between them. CDR3 length: 14 amino acids. In germline, CDR1 is MDHEN, CDR2 SYDVKM. CDR3 amino acids: CASSLTGRGGKAFF. DNA for the CDR3: TGTGCCAGCAGTCTTACAGGGAGGGGCGGAAAAGCTTTCTTT.

This chain joins TRBV30 and TRBJ1-3, with D unresolved. The CDR3 runs 16 residues. Trimming cost V 4 bases and J 2 bases, with 18 bases left between them. From germline, CDR1 is GTSNPN and CDR2 SVGIG (reference sequence). CDR3 protein: CAWIRLSILAGNTIYF. CDR3 DNA sequence: TGTGCCTGGATTCGATTGTCGATACTCGCTGGAAACACCATATATTTT.

V and J are TRBV19 and TRBJ1-6; D ambiguous. From germline, CDR1 is LNHDA and CDR2 SQIVND (reference sequence). The CDR3 has 16 residues. The V end lost 0 bases, the J end lost 5 bases, and 11 bases lay between the germline ends. The CDR3 region has the DNA TGTGCCAGTAGTATAGACGGGAGGCTGAATAATTCACCCCTCCACTTT. Amino acid sequence: CASSIDGRLNNSPLHF.

To note about this clone: This specimen includes other DNA sequences encoding the same CDR3. This sequence joins TRBV30 and TRBJ2-1, with 8 nucleotides matching TRBD1. Germline V gives CDR1 GTSNPN, CDR2 SVGIG (reference sequence). This CDR3 has 13 residues. V shed 2 bases and J 6 bases; nucleotides not matched to a gene: 3. CDR3: CAWSQGAANEQFF. CDR3 sequence (DNA): TGTGCCTGGAGTCAGGGGGCGGCCAATGAGCAGTTCTTC.

The chain carries TRBV6-5 and TRBJ1-1, with a possible D match to TRBD1 (6 bases). Germline CDR1 reads MNHEY; CDR2 reads SVGAGI. The CDR3 is 11 residues long. Trimming took 8 bases from V and 4 from J, leaving 8 bases between them. The CDR3 coding sequence is TGTGCCAGCCTAGGGGGCACTGAAGCTTTCTTT. Its protein product is CASLGGTEAFF.

The chain has TRBV5-4 and TRBJ2-3; no definite D call. Per the germline V gene, CDR1 is SGHNT and CDR2 is YYREEE (reference sequence). Trimming pared 3 bases from V and 2 bases from J, leaving 10 bases between. The CDR3 spans 14 residues. In DNA, the CDR3 is TGTGCCAGCAGCTCCAATACCTACACAGATACGCAGTATTTT. It translates to CASSSNTYTDTQYF.

The chain uses TRBV28 and TRBJ2-1; D possibly corresponds to TRBD2 (7 bases). The CDR3 has 14 amino acids. The germline V gene encodes CDR1 MDHEN and CDR2 SYDVKM. V lost 6 bases, J lost 15 bases, and 24 bases lay in between. CDR3 residues: CASSLGGAGGIGFF. The CDR3 DNA reads TGTGCCAGCAGCTTGGGGGGGGCAGGCGGGATTGGGTTCTTC.

This rearrangement joins TRBV6-6 to TRBJ2-7; no clear D gene. The V end lost 5 bases, the J end lost 6 bases, and 11 bases lay between the germline ends. This CDR3 contains 12 residues. Germline V gene sequence: CDR1 MNHNY, CDR2 SVGAGI (reference sequence). CDR3 sequence: CASSARVSEQYF. CDR3 DNA: TGTGCCAGCAGTGCTAGGGTTTCCGAGCAGTACTTC.

This chain uses TRBV4-3 with TRBJ2-4; 13 bases are shared with TRBD2. This CDR3 comprises 13 residues. Germline CDR1 is LGHNA and CDR2 is YSLEER. Losses at the gene ends were 5 bases for V and 16 bases for J; bases not matched to a gene: 8. CDR3 sequence: CASSLLAGGQRYF. CDR3 DNA: TGCGCCAGCAGCTTACTAGCGGGGGGGCAACGATACTTC.

The gene calls are TRBV4-3 and TRBJ1-6; D is uncertain. Per the germline V gene, CDR1 is LGHNA and CDR2 is YSLEER. The CDR3 consists of 15 residues. With 4 bases removed from V and 5 bases from J, the gap between germline ends came to 12 bases. CDR3 region: CASSRGRTNNSPLHF. The CDR3 DNA reads as TGCGCCAGCAGCCGAGGGAGGACGAATAATTCACCCCTCCACTTT.

This clone was detected once. The chain couples TRBV13 to TRBJ1-3; no clear D gene. Trimming stripped 2 bases from V and 4 bases from J, with 9 bases between. From germline, CDR1 is PRHDT and CDR2 FYEKMQ (reference sequence). The length of the CDR3 is 14 residues. Here the CDR3 reads CASSLLGSGNTIYF. As DNA, the CDR3 is TGTGCCAGCAGCTTACTAGGTTCGGGAAACACCATATATTTT.

The chain employs TRBV28 and TRBJ1-2; a possible D gene is TRBD1 (5 bases). The CDR3 runs 15 residues. Germline V gene lookup returns CDR1 MDHEN and CDR2 SYDVKM. The V end was cut by 1 base, the J end by 3 bases, with 12 bases between. The CDR3 here is CASSLSGEYDYGYTF. Written as DNA, the CDR3 is TGTGCCAGCAGTTTATCGGGGGAGTACGACTATGGCTACACCTTC.

V gene TRBV11-3 combines with J gene TRBJ2-6, with no clear D. Germline CDR1 SGHNT, CDR2 YENEEA. The CDR3 is 14 residues long. Deletions cut 4 bases from V and 4 bases from J, with 8 bases between. The CDR3 loop is CASSSSRGANVLTF. CDR3 bases: TGTGCCAGCAGCTCTTCACGAGGGGCCAACGTCCTGACTTTC. Drawing the rest from reference TRBV11-3 and TRBJ2-6, the complete variable domain is EAGVVQSPRYKIIEKKQPVAFWCNPISGHNTLYWYLQNLGQGPELLIRYENEEAVDDSQLPKDRFSAERLKGVDSTLKIQPAELGDSAVYLCASSSSRGANVLTFGAGSRLTVL.

The chain joins TRBV6-6 to TRBJ1-1, with D possibly being TRBD1 (5 bases). With 7 bases removed from V and 1 base from J, the gap between germline ends came to 13 bases. CDR3 length: 14 amino acids. Germline V gene lookup returns CDR1 MNHNY and CDR2 SVGAGI (reference sequence). CDR3 sequence reads: CASTDRTENTEAFF. Written as DNA, the CDR3 is TGTGCCAGCACCGACAGAACAGAGAACACTGAAGCTTTCTTT.

In this sample, this clone turned up a few times. V gene TRBV2 combines with J gene TRBJ1-6, with D perhaps TRBD1 (6 bases). V was shortened by 6 bases and J by 7 bases, with 13 bases between the two germline ends. This CDR3 has 14 amino acids. Germline V lookup: CDR1 SNHLY, CDR2 FYNNEI. This CDR3 is CASSSTGTNSPLHF. In DNA form, the CDR3 reads TGTGCCAGCAGCTCGACAGGAACAAATTCACCCCTCCACTTT. Full variable domain (remainder filled in from reference TRBV2 and TRBJ1-6): EPEVTQTPSHQVTQMGQEVILRCVPISNHLYFYWYRQILGQKVEFLVSFYNNEISEKSEIFDDQFSVERPDGSNFTLKIRSTKLEDSAMYFCASSSTGTNSPLHFGNGTRLTVT.

V is TRBV28 and J is TRBJ1-6; D unresolved. Trimming removed 3 bases from V and 2 bases from J, with 8 bases in between. Germline V lookup: CDR1 MDHEN, CDR2 SYDVKM. The CDR3 totals 15 residues. CDR3 coding DNA: TGTGCCAGCAGTTTGGCGAGTCCCTATAATTCACCCCTCCACTTT. Translating it yields CASSLASPYNSPLHF. The variable domain in full, completed from reference TRBV28 and TRBJ1-6, reads DVKVTQSSRYLVKRTGEKVFLECVQDMDHENMFWYRQDPGLGLRLIYFSYDVKMKEKGDIPEGYSVSREKKERFSLILESASTNQTSMYLCASSLASPYNSPLHFGNGTRLTVT.

V gene TRBV4-1 combines with J gene TRBJ2-3; no reliable D call. There are 16 residues in the CDR3. The ends were cut back, 1 base at V and 1 base at J, with 12 bases in the middle. Germline V gene lookup returns CDR1 MGHRA and CDR2 YSYEKL. The CDR3 loop reads CASSQAVNAGTDTQYF. CDR3 in DNA: TGCGCCAGCAGCCAAGCTGTGAATGCAGGCACAGATACGCAGTATTTT.

This clone was detected only once. V gene TRBV2 combines with J gene TRBJ1-2; D uncertain. The CDR3 contains 12 residues. Germline CDR1 SNHLY, CDR2 FYNNEI. V dropped 3 bases and J dropped 5 bases, with 7 bases sitting between them. CDR3 loop: CASSESTYGYTF. CDR3 DNA sequence: TGTGCCAGCAGTGAGTCCACATATGGCTACACCTTC.

This sequence joins TRBV19 and TRBJ2-3, with D maybe TRBD1 (5 bases). The V end was cut by 6 bases, the J end by 5 bases, with 12 bases between. This CDR3 is built from 13 residues. Looked up from germline, CDR1 is LNHDA and CDR2 is SQIVND (reference sequence). The CDR3, as DNA: TGTGCCAGTAGGGGCAGGGTGATAGATACGCAGTATTTT. Encoded protein: CASRGRVIDTQYF.

V and J are TRBV5-5 and TRBJ1-5, with TRBD1 as a possible D gene (5 bases). The germline gives CDR1 SGHKS, CDR2 YYEKEE (reference sequence). The CDR3 is 16 amino acids. V lost 0 bases to trimming and J lost 0 bases, with 10 bases between them. The DNA for the CDR3 is TGTGCCAGCAGCTTGGTGGGGGGAGATAGCAATCAGCCCCAGCATTTT. Its protein is CASSLVGGDSNQPQHF.

The chain joins TRBV2 to TRBJ1-5, with TRBD1 matching 7 bases. The CDR3 sequence is 14 residues long. The germline gives CDR1 SNHLY, CDR2 FYNNEI. V trimming: 7 bases; J trimming: 5 bases; junction bases outside the gene matches: 8. CDR3 bases: TGTGCCAGCACCCTACAGGGGCCATATCAGCCCCAGCATTTT. As protein: CASTLQGPYQPQHF.

This clone was counted a single time. This chain links TRBV11-3 with TRBJ2-1, with D possibly TRBD2 on 6 matching bases. V dropped 5 bases and J dropped 3 bases, with 17 bases sitting between them. The CDR3 is made up of 16 amino acids. Germline values: CDR1 SGHNT, CDR2 YENEEA. This CDR3 reads CASSPFPAGNYNEQFF. In DNA form, the CDR3 reads TGTGCCAGCAGCCCTTTCCCGGCGGGGAACTACAATGAGCAGTTCTTC.

V gene TRBV6-5 combines with J gene TRBJ1-1, with 7 bases that match TRBD1. In germline, CDR1 is MNHEY, CDR2 SVGAGI. There are 13 residues in the CDR3. J was trimmed by 6 bases and V by 4 bases; bases with no gene match: 5. CDR3 in amino acids: CASSSTGFAEAFF. The CDR3 nucleotides are TGTGCCAGCAGTTCGACAGGGTTCGCTGAAGCTTTCTTT.

This clone was counted once. This sequence joins TRBV6-5 and TRBJ1-2; D is ambiguous. Germline V gives CDR1 MNHEY, CDR2 SVGAGI. Trimming cost V 6 bases and J 7 bases, with 18 bases left between them. The CDR3 is made up of 14 amino acids. The CDR3 DNA reads as TGTGCCAGCAGGGGGATTTTGGGGTATGGTGGCTACACCTTC. Residues: CASRGILGYGGYTF.

The genes are TRBV30 and TRBJ1-2, with D possibly TRBD1 on 5 matching bases. V lost 7 bases to trimming and J lost 6 bases, with 21 bases between them. Germline CDR1 is GTSNPN and CDR2 is SVGIG (reference sequence). The CDR3 spans 14 residues. The CDR3 loop reads CAFTSRGREDGYTF. CDR3 coding DNA: TGTGCCTTCACGAGCCGTGGCAGGGAAGATGGCTACACCTTC.

The V and J genes are TRBV7-9 and TRBJ1-5; D not certain. The V and J ends lost 0 bases and 0 bases respectively, with 12 bases between them. CDR1 and CDR2 from the germline V gene are SEHNR and FQNEAQ (reference sequence). The CDR3 is made up of 17 amino acids. CDR3 region: CASSLAARNGSNQPQHF. CDR3 DNA sequence: TGTGCCAGCAGCTTAGCAGCCCGAAACGGTAGCAATCAGCCCCAGCATTTT. Filled out from reference TRBV7-9 and TRBJ1-5, the complete variable domain reads DTGVSQNPRHKITKRGQNVTFRCDPISEHNRLYWYRQTLGQGPEFLTYFQNEAQLEKSRLLSDRFSAERPKGSFSTLEIQRTEQGDSAMYLCASSLAARNGSNQPQHFGDGTRLSIL.